Detailed here is one T cell receptor (beta chain). Its matching antigen is unknown. CDR1 SGHTA and CDR2 FQGNSA come from the germline V gene. The CDR3 sequence is 13 residues long. This entry belongs to a study of T cells expressing NK-cell markers. Study results and limitations: Dominant NKG2C+ clonotypes accounted for roughly 1.0-8% of CD8+ T cells in six or seven donors.

Using the 5' RACE reads, TCRdb records one entry per CDR3 protein without DNA. The ten most abundant clones cover 7.3% of a sample with some 410,000 distinct CDR3 sequences. This clonotype originated in a woman aged 18 to 75 in good health. This chain joins TRBV7-2 and TRBJ2-3; TCRdb gives TRBD2 as the D gene, but with no DNA this cannot be confirmed. The sequenced sample was blood T cells: a sorted CD56 or NKG2C T cell subset, CD4+ or CD8+ T cells, or bulk PBMC T cells (not recorded which). The CDR3 spells CASSQGHTDTQYF.